Listed below are T cell receptor beta chains from one sample, sequenced in a study of beta chain features in type 1 diabetes. Generated by immunoSEQ multiplex PCR, the TCRdb table keeps only in-frame clones and is missing some. The sample records 55,000 to 85,000 clones, about 48% being singletons. Sequences were obtained from central memory CD4+ T cells from blood. All receptors derive from a man aged 25-45 years with type 1 diabetes. CDR3s include the opening cysteine and the closing phenylalanine or tryptophan. The D gene is left open where the match is weak. Clone size, where shown, is once, few, many, or a class for clones that have expanded.

CDR3 length,D gene,clone size,J gene,V gene,CDR3 DNA,CDR3 protein
15,TRBD1,NA,TRBJ2-3,TRBV5-1,TGCGCCAGCAGCTGGGGACAGGGGGTGGCAGATACGCAGTATTTT,CASSWGQGVADTQYF
15,NA,few,TRBJ1-3,TRBV5-1,TGCGCCAGCAGCTTGGAGTCCGGCTCTGGAAACACCATATATTTT,CASSLESGSGNTIYF
17,NA,NA,TRBJ2-4,TRBV5-6,TGTGCCAGCAGCTTGGGGGCGGACAGCATAGCCAAAAACATTCAGTACTTC,CASSLGADSIAKNIQYF
15,TRBD2,few,TRBJ2-1,TRBV10-1,TGCGCCAGCAGTGAGGGGACTAGCGGGAGGTATGAGCAGTTCTTC,CASSEGTSGRYEQFF
14,NA,NA,TRBJ1-3,TRBV2,TGTGCCAGCAGTGAAGTCCGCTCTGGAAACACCATATATTTT,CASSEVRSGNTIYF
14,NA,NA,TRBJ2-1,TRBV11-2,TGTGCCAGCAGCTTAGAGGTGAAGGGGTACGAGCAGTTCTTC,CASSLEVKGYEQFF
18,TRBD1,NA,TRBJ1-5,TRBV6-1,TGTGCCAGCAGTGTAGAGGACAGGGCCCCCTATAGCAATCAGCCCCAGCATTTT,CASSVEDRAPYSNQPQHF
14,NA,NA,TRBJ2-7,TRBV2,TGTGCCAGCAGGAATGAACAGGGAATTGGGGAGCAGTACTTC,CASRNEQGIGEQYF
16,TRBD1,few,TRBJ1-1,TRBV14,TGTGCCAGCAGCCGACCCGAACGGACAGGGAATCCTGAAGCTTTCTTT,CASSRPERTGNPEAFF
14,TRBD1,few,TRBJ1-5,TRBV10-3,TGTGCCACGACGGACAGGGGCAGCAATCAGCCCCAGCATTTT,CATTDRGSNQPQHF
13,TRBD2,once,TRBJ2-3,TRBV11-3,TGTGCCAGCAGCGGACTAGCGGGAGATACGCAGTATTTT,CASSGLAGDTQYF
16,TRBD2,NA,TRBJ2-7,TRBV7-9,TGTGCCAGCAGCCTCGAGTGGACTAGCGAGACCTACGAGCAGTACTTC,CASSLEWTSETYEQYF
14,NA,NA,TRBJ2-1,TRBV27,TGTGCCAGCAGTCCATGGACAGATTACAATGAGCAGTTCTTC,CASSPWTDYNEQFF
8,NA,NA,TRBJ1-2,TRBV6-6,TGTGCCAGCGGGGATCGGGACTTC,CASGDRDF
15,TRBD2,few,TRBJ2-3,TRBV18,TGTGCCAGCTCACCTAAGCGGGGACTAACAGATACGCAGTATTTT,CASSPKRGLTDTQYF
14,NA,NA,TRBJ2-2,TRBV27,TGTGCCAGCAGTTTTAGTTGGAACACCGGGGAGCTGTTTTTT,CASSFSWNTGELFF
15,TRBD2,few,TRBJ2-7,TRBV7-2,TGTGCCAGCAGCTTAAGTGGGACTACAACCTACGAGCAGTACTTC,CASSLSGTTTYEQYF
15,TRBD2,NA,TRBJ2-5,TRBV7-2,TGTGCCAGCAGCGCCGATAGCGGGAGCTGGGAGACCCAGTACTTC,CASSADSGSWETQYF
14,TRBD1,few,TRBJ1-1,TRBV18,TGTGCCAGCTCACCGGACAGGGGGGTCACTGAAGCTTTCTTT,CASSPDRGVTEAFF
16,NA,NA,TRBJ2-4,TRBV6-6,TGTGCCAGCAGTTACTCTCCCCGGGGAGCGAAAAACATTCAGTACTTC,CASSYSPRGAKNIQYF
14,TRBD2,once,TRBJ2-7,TRBV9,TGTGCCAGCAGCGGGGGACTAGCCGACTACGAGCAGTACTTC,CASSGGLADYEQYF
16,TRBD2,NA,TRBJ2-2,TRBV19,TGTGCCAGTATGTCTAGCGGGCGGCTGAACACCGGGGAGCTGTTTTTT,CASMSSGRLNTGELFF
16,TRBD1,few,TRBJ1-5,TRBV7-9,TGTGCCAGCAGCTTATCTGGAGGGGGCGCGAGTCAGCCCCAGCATTTT,CASSLSGGGASQPQHF
14,NA,NA,TRBJ1-2,TRBV28,TGTGCCAGCAGGTCCCTTGACAGGTCCTATGGCTACACCTTC,CASRSLDRSYGYTF
16,TRBD1,few,TRBJ2-1,TRBV7-9,TGTGCCAGCAGCCTATCCGGGACAGGGGGCTTAGCTGAGCAGTTCTTC,CASSLSGTGGLAEQFF
14,NA,NA,TRBJ2-3,TRBV25-1,TGTGCCAGCAGTGGAGGGCGAGGCACAGATACGCAGTATTTT,CASSGGRGTDTQYF
13,TRBD1,NA,TRBJ2-3,TRBV29-1,TGCAGCGTCCAACAGGGGGCAGGAGATACGCAGTATTTT,CSVQQGAGDTQYF
15,NA,NA,TRBJ2-7,TRBV28,TGTGCCAGCAGTTTAGGCGGGACCAACTCCTACGAGCAGTACTTC,CASSLGGTNSYEQYF
13,NA,NA,TRBJ2-7,TRBV10-3,TGTGCCACGGGGGTGGCAGGGACCTACGAGCAGTACTTC,CATGVAGTYEQYF
16,NA,NA,TRBJ2-3,TRBV30,TGTGCCTGGGCTAGGGCGGGGCTCCCTAGCACAGATACGCAGTATTTT,CAWARAGLPSTDTQYF
14,NA,NA,TRBJ1-3,TRBV6-6,TGTGCCAGCAGTCGCACCGGCTCTGGAAACACCATATATTTT,CASSRTGSGNTIYF
16,NA,NA,TRBJ1-1,TRBV5-1,TGCGCCAGCAGCTTGGGCCCTAACGGGGGAAACACTGAAGCTTTCTTT,CASSLGPNGGNTEAFF
15,TRBD1,NA,TRBJ2-3,TRBV15,TGTGCCACCAGCATCGGGGACAGGGGCACAGATACGCAGTATTTT,CATSIGDRGTDTQYF
16,TRBD1,NA,TRBJ2-3,TRBV5-1,TGCGCCAGCAGCGGGGGACAGACTGACCCCACAGATACGCAGTATTTT,CASSGGQTDPTDTQYF
16,TRBD1,NA,TRBJ1-1,TRBV7-9,TGTGCCAGCAGCTTAGCCGGGACAGGGAGTTACACTGAAGCTTTCTTT,CASSLAGTGSYTEAFF
15,TRBD1,NA,TRBJ2-7,TRBV6-6,TGTGCCAGCAGTTACTCGAGGGACAGGGGGTCCGAGCAGTACTTC,CASSYSRDRGSEQYF
15,NA,once,TRBJ1-2,TRBV12-5,TGTGCTAGTGGTGATCCGCAGACAGGACTCTATGGCTACACCTTC,CASGDPQTGLYGYTF
15,TRBD2,NA,TRBJ2-5,TRBV7-7,TGTGCCAGCAGCTCCGGGGTAGCGGGAGTAGAGACCCAGTACTTC,CASSSGVAGVETQYF
15,NA,NA,TRBJ1-2,TRBV6-1,TGTGCCAGCGGAAGGCTGCAGGGATCTGGGTATGGCTACACCTTC,CASGRLQGSGYGYTF
14,TRBD1,NA,TRBJ1-2,TRBV5-6,TGTGCCAGCAGCTTGGCGTCAGGGGGCGATGGCTACACCTTC,CASSLASGGDGYTF
14,TRBD1,NA,TRBJ2-1,TRBV15,TGTGCCACCAGGGCACAGGGGGCCTACAATGAGCAGTTCTTC,CATRAQGAYNEQFF
14,NA,NA,TRBJ1-1,TRBV27,TGTGCCAGCAGGGTAATGGCCTCTGTCACTGAAGCTTTCTTT,CASRVMASVTEAFF
16,NA,NA,TRBJ2-7,TRBV15,TGTGCCACCAGCAGAGAGGCGGGACGGAAGACCTACGAGCAGTACTTC,CATSREAGRKTYEQYF
15,NA,NA,TRBJ2-2,TRBV5-6,TGTGCCAGCAGCTTGGGGGAACGGGAGAACGGGGAGCTGTTTTTT,CASSLGERENGELFF
15,NA,NA,TRBJ1-5,TRBV18,TGTGCCAGCTCCTCTTGGGGGGAATCGAGCCAGCCCCAGCATTTT,CASSSWGESSQPQHF
13,NA,NA,TRBJ2-7,TRBV10-2,TGCGCCAGCAGTGGCCAGGGTTTCGACGAGCAGTACTTC,CASSGQGFDEQYF
13,TRBD1,NA,TRBJ1-2,TRBV19,TGTGCCAGTCACTATGGACAGGGGGACGGCTACACCTTC,CASHYGQGDGYTF
13,NA,NA,TRBJ2-7,TRBV5-5,TGTGCCAGCAGCTTGGCCGGAGGGAACGAGCAGTACTTC,CASSLAGGNEQYF
12,TRBD1,few,TRBJ2-1,TRBV19,TGTGCCAGTACCAAAGAGGGACAGGGAGTGTTCTTC,CASTKEGQGVFF
14,TRBD1,NA,TRBJ2-7,TRBV5-1,TGCGCCAGCAAAACCGGGACAGGGACATCCGAGCAGTACTTC,CASKTGTGTSEQYF
14,NA,few,TRBJ1-2,TRBV5-1,TGCGCCAGCAGCTTGGCCTCCAGGGTCTATGGCTACACCTTC,CASSLASRVYGYTF
14,NA,NA,TRBJ2-3,TRBV7-6,TGTGCCAGCACCCCGGTAGTTAGCACAGATACGCAGTATTTT,CASTPVVSTDTQYF
14,TRBD1,once,TRBJ1-5,TRBV2,TGTGCCAGCAGTGGAAGGGACAGGGCTCAGCCCCAGCATTTT,CASSGRDRAQPQHF
12,NA,NA,TRBJ1-1,TRBV19,TGTGCCAGTGGGAGCATGAACACTGAAGCTTTCTTT,CASGSMNTEAFF
17,TRBD2,NA,TRBJ2-2,TRBV5-4,TGTGCCAGCAGCTTGGGTCCTAGCGGGAGAAGGACCGGGGAGCTGTTTTTT,CASSLGPSGRRTGELFF
15,NA,NA,TRBJ2-3,TRBV7-9,TGTGCCAGCAGCTTATACGAGGGGGGGACAGATACGCAGTATTTT,CASSLYEGGTDTQYF
12,NA,NA,TRBJ1-1,TRBV5-1,TGCGCCAGCAGCGGGGGGGAGACTGAAGCTTTCTTT,CASSGGETEAFF
15,NA,few,TRBJ2-3,TRBV2,TGTGCCAGCAGTGTCCAGGGTCAAGGCACAGATACGCAGTATTTT,CASSVQGQGTDTQYF
15,NA,few,TRBJ2-3,TRBV10-3,TGTGCCATCAGTGAGTCGAGCGCCAGATCAGATACGCAGTATTTT,CAISESSARSDTQYF